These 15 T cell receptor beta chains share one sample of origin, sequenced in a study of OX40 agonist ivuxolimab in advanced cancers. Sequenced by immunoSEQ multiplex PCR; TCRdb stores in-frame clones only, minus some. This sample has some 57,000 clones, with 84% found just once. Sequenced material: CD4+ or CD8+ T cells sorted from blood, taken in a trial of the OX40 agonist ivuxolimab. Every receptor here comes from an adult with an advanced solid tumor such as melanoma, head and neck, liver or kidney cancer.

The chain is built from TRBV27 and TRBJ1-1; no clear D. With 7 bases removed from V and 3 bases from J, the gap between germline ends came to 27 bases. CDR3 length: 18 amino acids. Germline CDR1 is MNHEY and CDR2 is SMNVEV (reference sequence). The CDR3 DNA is TGTGCCAGCACTGCCGGGCTTCCCGCGGGGAAAGTAGACACTGAAGCTTTCTTT. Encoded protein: CASTAGLPAGKVDTEAFF.

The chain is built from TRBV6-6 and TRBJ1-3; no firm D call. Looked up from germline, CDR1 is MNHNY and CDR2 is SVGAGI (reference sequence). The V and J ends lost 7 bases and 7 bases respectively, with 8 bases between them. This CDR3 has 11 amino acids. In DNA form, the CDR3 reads TGTGCCAGCATGGGCCGTAACACCATATATTTT. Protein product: CASMGRNTIYF.

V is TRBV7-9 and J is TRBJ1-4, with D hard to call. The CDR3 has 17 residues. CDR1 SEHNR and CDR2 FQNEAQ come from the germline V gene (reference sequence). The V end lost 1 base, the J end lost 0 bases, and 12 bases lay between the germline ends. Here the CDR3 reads CASSLGSWSATNEKLFF. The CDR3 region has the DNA TGTGCCAGCAGCTTAGGTAGTTGGAGTGCAACTAATGAAAAACTGTTTTTT.

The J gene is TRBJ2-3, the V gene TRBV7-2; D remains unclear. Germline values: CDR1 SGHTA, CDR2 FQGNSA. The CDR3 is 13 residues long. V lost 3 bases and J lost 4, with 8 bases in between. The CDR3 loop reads CASSFLGSDTQYF. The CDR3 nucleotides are TGTGCCAGCAGCTTCCTAGGGTCAGATACGCAGTATTTT.

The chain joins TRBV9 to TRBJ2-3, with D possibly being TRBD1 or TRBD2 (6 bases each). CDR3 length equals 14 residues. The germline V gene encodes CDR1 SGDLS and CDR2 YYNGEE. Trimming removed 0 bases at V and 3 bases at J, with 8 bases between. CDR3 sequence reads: CASSVVGGTDTQYF. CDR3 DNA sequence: TGTGCCAGCAGCGTAGTAGGGGGGACAGATACGCAGTATTTT.

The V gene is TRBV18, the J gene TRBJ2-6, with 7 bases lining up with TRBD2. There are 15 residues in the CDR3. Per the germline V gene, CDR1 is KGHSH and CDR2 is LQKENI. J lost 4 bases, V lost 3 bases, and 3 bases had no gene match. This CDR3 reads CASSPRGIGANVLTF. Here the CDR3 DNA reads TGTGCCAGCTCACCGCGGGGGATAGGGGCCAACGTCCTGACTTTC.

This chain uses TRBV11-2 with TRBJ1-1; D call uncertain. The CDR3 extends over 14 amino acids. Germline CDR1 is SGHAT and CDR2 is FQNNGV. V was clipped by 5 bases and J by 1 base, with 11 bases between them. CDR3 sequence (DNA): TGTGCCAGCAGCCCAAGGTTTGGGAACACTGAAGCTTTCTTT. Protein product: CASSPRFGNTEAFF. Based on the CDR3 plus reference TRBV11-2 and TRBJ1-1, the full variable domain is EAGVAQSPRYKIIEKRQSVAFWCNPISGHATLYWYQQILGQGPKLLIQFQNNGVVDDSQLPKDRFSAERLKGVDSTLKIQPAKLEDSAVYLCASSPRFGNTEAFFGQGTRLTVV.

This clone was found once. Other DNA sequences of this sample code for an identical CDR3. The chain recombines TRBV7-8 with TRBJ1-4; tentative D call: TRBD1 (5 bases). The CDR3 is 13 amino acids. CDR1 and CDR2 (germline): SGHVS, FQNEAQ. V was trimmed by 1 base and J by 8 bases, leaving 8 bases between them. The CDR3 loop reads CASSLGRDEKLFF. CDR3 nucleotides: TGTGCCAGCAGCTTAGGGAGGGACGAAAAACTGTTTTTT.

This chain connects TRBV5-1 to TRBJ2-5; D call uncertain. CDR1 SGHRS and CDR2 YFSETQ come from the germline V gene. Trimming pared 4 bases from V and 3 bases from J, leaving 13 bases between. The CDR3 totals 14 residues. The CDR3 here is CASSLRAGEETQYF. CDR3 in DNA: TGCGCCAGCAGCCTACGGGCAGGTGAAGAGACCCAGTACTTC.

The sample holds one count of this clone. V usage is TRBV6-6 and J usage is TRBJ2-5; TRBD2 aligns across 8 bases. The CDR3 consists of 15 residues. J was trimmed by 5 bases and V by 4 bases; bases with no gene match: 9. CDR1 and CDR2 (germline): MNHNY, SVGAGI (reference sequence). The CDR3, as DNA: TGTGCCAGCAGTTCCAGGGACGGGAGGGTTGAGACCCAGTACTTC. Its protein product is CASSSRDGRVETQYF.

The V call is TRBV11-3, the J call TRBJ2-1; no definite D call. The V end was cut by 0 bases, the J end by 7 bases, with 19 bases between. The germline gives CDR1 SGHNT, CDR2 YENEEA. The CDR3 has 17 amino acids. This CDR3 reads CASSLDNIPGPRNEQFF. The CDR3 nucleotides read TGTGCCAGCAGCTTAGATAACATCCCTGGGCCTCGGAATGAGCAGTTCTTC.

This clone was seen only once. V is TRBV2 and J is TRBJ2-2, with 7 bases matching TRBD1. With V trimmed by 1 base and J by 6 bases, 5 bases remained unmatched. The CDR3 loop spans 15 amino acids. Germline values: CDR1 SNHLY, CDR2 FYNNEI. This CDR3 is CASSEGTGSAGELFF. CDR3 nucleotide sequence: TGTGCCAGCAGTGAAGGGACAGGTTCGGCCGGGGAGCTGTTTTTT.

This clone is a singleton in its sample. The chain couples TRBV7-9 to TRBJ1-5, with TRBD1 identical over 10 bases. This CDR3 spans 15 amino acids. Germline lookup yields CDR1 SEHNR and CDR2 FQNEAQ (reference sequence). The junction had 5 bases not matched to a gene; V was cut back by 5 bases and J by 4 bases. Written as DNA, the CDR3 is TGTGCCAGCAGCCTGACAGGGGGCCATAATCAGCCCCAGCATTTT. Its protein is CASSLTGGHNQPQHF.

Here the CDR3 reads CASSGGLGRNQPQHF. For the CDR3, the DNA is TGTGCCAGCAGCGGGGGCCTGGGACGCAATCAGCCCCAGCATTTT. The chain links TRBV6-1 to TRBJ1-5, with D maybe TRBD1 (6 bases). The ends were cut back, 6 bases at V and 2 bases at J, with 14 bases in the middle. The CDR3 has 15 amino acids. CDR1 is MNHNS and CDR2 is SASEGT in the germline V gene.

CDR3 nucleotide sequence: TGTGCCAGCAGTTTATTGGTACGAGGTTACGAGCAGTACTTC. It yields the protein CASSLLVRGYEQYF. The chain links TRBV28 to TRBJ2-7; D is uncertain. This CDR3 is 14 amino acids long. Germline loops: CDR1 MDHEN, CDR2 SYDVKM. Trimming took 1 base from V and 4 from J, leaving 11 bases between them.